This T cell receptor beta chain was observed in a study of control samples from healthy donors and cancer patients. The table came from immunoSEQ multiplex PCR; TCRdb's copy has only in-frame clones and leaves some out. Of roughly 86,000 clones listed, approximately 93% are singletons. The V gene's germline CDR1 is SGHVS and CDR2 FNYEAQ. This CDR3 is built from 14 residues. V dropped 5 bases and J dropped 2; count of bases not matched to a gene: 3. Sequenced material: blood. The TCR sequence derives from a woman in her thirties in good health. V usage is TRBV7-6 and J usage is TRBJ1-5; 7 nucleotides agree with TRBD1. CDR3 in amino acids: CASSKDRGNQPQHF. Here the CDR3 DNA reads TGTGCCAGCAGCAAAGACAGGGGCAATCAGCCCCAGCATTTT. The full variable domain, completed using reference TRBV7-6 and TRBJ1-5, is GAGVSQSPRYKVTKRGQDVALRCDPISGHVSLYWYRQALGQGPEFLTYFNYEAQQDKSGLPNDRFSAERPEGSISTLTIQRTEQRDSAMYRCASSKDRGNQPQHFGDGTRLSIL.